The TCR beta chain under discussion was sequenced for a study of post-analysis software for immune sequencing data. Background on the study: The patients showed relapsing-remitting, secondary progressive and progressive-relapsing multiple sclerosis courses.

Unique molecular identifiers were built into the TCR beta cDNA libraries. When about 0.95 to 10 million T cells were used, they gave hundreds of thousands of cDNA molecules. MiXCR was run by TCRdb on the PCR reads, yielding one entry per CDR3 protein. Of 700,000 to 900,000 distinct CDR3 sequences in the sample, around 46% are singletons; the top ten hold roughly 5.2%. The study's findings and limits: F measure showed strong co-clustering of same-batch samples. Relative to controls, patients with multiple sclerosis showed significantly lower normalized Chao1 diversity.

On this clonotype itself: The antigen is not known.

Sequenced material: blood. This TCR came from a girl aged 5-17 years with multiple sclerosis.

As DNA, the CDR3 is TGTGCCAGCAGCCGTGACATGACAGGGGTGGAGGGCTACACCTTC. As protein: CASSRDMTGVEGYTF. This chain uses TRBV12-3 or TRBV12-4 with TRBJ1-2; 8 bases fit TRBD1. J was trimmed by 8 bases and V by 6 bases; bases with no gene match: 14. This CDR3 contains 15 residues.